Listed below are T cell receptor beta chains from one sample, sequenced in a study of blood T cell repertoires in COVID-19. Using immunoSEQ multiplex PCR, the repertoire was profiled, and TCRdb retains in-frame clones only, with some absent. The sample contains roughly 120,000 clones, 92% of which appear only once. Sequencing was performed on peripheral blood. Source of these receptors: a man aged 50-60 years with COVID-19, enrolled during active disease. Both conserved end residues are part of each CDR3. D genes are given only for firm matches. Clone sizes are given selectively: once, few, many, or a class where the clone is expanded.

TRBV7-2	TRBJ1-1	NA	NA	TGTGCCAGCAGACTTGGGAGGGACACTGAAGCTTTCTTT	CASRLGRDTEAFF
TRBV19	TRBJ2-7	NA	NA	TGTGCCAGTACCAATGGACAAACCTACGAGCAGTACTTC	CASTNGQTYEQYF
TRBV9	TRBJ2-1	TRBD1	NA	TGTGCCAGCAGCGTGCGGGACAGGGGGACTGAGCAGTTCTTC	CASSVRDRGTEQFF
TRBV7-3	TRBJ2-2	NA	once	TGTGCCAGCAGCTTATTACTCGGGAACACCGGGGAGCTGTTTTTT	CASSLLLGNTGELFF
TRBV5-5	TRBJ2-5	NA	NA	TGTGCCAGCAGCTGGGGCGCTCATGGAGAGACCCAGTACTTC	CASSWGAHGETQYF
TRBV28	TRBJ1-2	NA	NA	TGTGCCAGCAGGCTAAATATCTATGGCTACACCTTC	CASRLNIYGYTF
TRBV19	TRBJ2-3	TRBD2	NA	TGTGCCAGTAGTTTACTCGCAGCGGGAGTTGGGACAGATACGCAGTATTTT	CASSLLAAGVGTDTQYF
TRBV10-3	TRBJ1-2	NA	NA	TGTGCCATCAGTGAAGGGGGGGCGTATGGCTACACCTTC	CAISEGGAYGYTF
TRBV24-1	TRBJ2-1	NA	NA	TGTGCCACCAGTGATAACCCTACAGGAGTCTCCTACAATGAGCAGTTCTTC	CATSDNPTGVSYNEQFF
TRBV5-1	TRBJ1-1	NA	NA	TGCGCCAGCAGCCTCGGGGGAGAGAACACTGAAGCTTTCTTT	CASSLGGENTEAFF
TRBV28	TRBJ1-5	NA	NA	TGTGCCAGCAGTCAAACAGGTTATAGCAATCAGCCCCAGCATTTT	CASSQTGYSNQPQHF
TRBV7-2	TRBJ1-1	NA	few	TGTGCCAGCAGCCGGAGAGTGAACACTGAAGCTTTCTTT	CASSRRVNTEAFF
TRBV10-1	TRBJ2-5	TRBD2	NA	TGCGCCAGCAGTGAGTCTCTAGCGGGGGAAGAGACCCAGTACTTC	CASSESLAGEETQYF
TRBV28	TRBJ1-5	NA	NA	TGTGCCAGCAGTCTCAGACAGGAACAGCCCCAGCATTTT	CASSLRQEQPQHF
TRBV24-1	TRBJ1-1	TRBD1	NA	TGTGCCACCAGTGATTCGTACAGGGGTAGTGAAGCTTTCTTT	CATSDSYRGSEAFF
TRBV9	TRBJ2-2	NA	once	TGTGCCAGCGGAAGAGGGCCGAACACCGGGGAGCTGTTTTTT	CASGRGPNTGELFF
TRBV9	TRBJ2-2	TRBD2	NA	TGTGCCAGCAGCGTAGGAATGTGGACTAGCGGGAGTAGTGGGACCGGGGAGCTGTTTTTT	CASSVGMWTSGSSGTGELFF
TRBV27	TRBJ2-1	TRBD2	NA	TGTGCCAGCAGACAGACTAGCGACCCGCTGTACTACAATGAGCAGTTCTTC	CASRQTSDPLYYNEQFF
TRBV28	TRBJ1-1	NA	NA	TGTGCCAGCAGTTTGACAGAGAACACTGAAGCTTTCTTT	CASSLTENTEAFF
TRBV5-5	TRBJ2-1	TRBD2	NA	TGTGCCAGCAGCTCCACTAGCGGGAGTATCAGTGAGCAGTTCTTC	CASSSTSGSISEQFF
TRBV7-2	TRBJ2-7	NA	NA	TGTGCCAGCAGCTTAGGTGGGAGCGGGGAGCAGTACTTC	CASSLGGSGEQYF
TRBV6-5	TRBJ1-1	TRBD1	once	TGTGCCAGCAGTTTAACAGGGGTCGGCACTGAAGCTTTCTTT	CASSLTGVGTEAFF
TRBV2	TRBJ1-6	NA	NA	TGTGCCAGCAGTGGTCAGGGCTCGGGTTCACCCCTCCACTTT	CASSGQGSGSPLHF
TRBV4-1	TRBJ2-5	TRBD1	NA	TGCGCCAGCAGCCAAGGGGTGGGACAGGGTGAAGAGACCCAGTACTTC	CASSQGVGQGEETQYF
TRBV4-1	TRBJ2-1	NA	NA	TGCGCCAGCAGCCAAGATTTGCAGGGTGTCGCCTACAATGAGCAGTTCTTC	CASSQDLQGVAYNEQFF
TRBV9	TRBJ2-3	TRBD1	NA	TGTGCCAGCAGCGTAGATGGACAGGGTCCAGATACGCAGTATTTT	CASSVDGQGPDTQYF
TRBV4-2	TRBJ2-3	TRBD2	NA	TGTGCCAGTACCGGGGGACTAGCGGGAGTAATTGGCACAGATACGCAGTATTTT	CASTGGLAGVIGTDTQYF
TRBV19	TRBJ1-5	NA	NA	TGTGCCAGTAGTATGCTCGGGGGGCATCAGCCCCAGCATTTT	CASSMLGGHQPQHF
TRBV29-1	TRBJ1-1	TRBD1	NA	TGCAGCGTGGATAAACAGGGGTTACGGGCTGAAGCTTTCTTT	CSVDKQGLRAEAFF
TRBV18	TRBJ1-2	NA	NA	TGTGCCAGCACCACCGCCGGGAGCTCGTATGGCTACACCTTC	CASTTAGSSYGYTF
TRBV7-6	TRBJ2-2	NA	NA	TGTGCCAGCAGTCTCCGCGGCCCCACGAACACCGGGGAGCTGTTTTTT	CASSLRGPTNTGELFF
TRBV19	TRBJ2-1	TRBD2	NA	TGTGCCAGTAGGACTAGCGCGGGAGGATCCTACAATGAGCAGTTCTTC	CASRTSAGGSYNEQFF
TRBV19	TRBJ2-5	NA	NA	TGTGCCAGTAGTGCCGGACAGAGCCAAGAGACCCAGTACTTC	CASSAGQSQETQYF
TRBV18	TRBJ2-1	TRBD1	NA	TGTGCCAGCTCACCGGGGACAGACAATGAGCAGTTCTTC	CASSPGTDNEQFF
TRBV6-2/TRBV6-3	TRBJ2-1	TRBD2	NA	TGTGCCAGCAGTTTTCTGGGACTACGAGATGAGCAGTTCTTC	CASSFLGLRDEQFF
TRBV6-5	TRBJ1-5	TRBD1	NA	TGTGCCAGCAGAAGCGGGACAGGGGATCAGCCCCAGCATTTT	CASRSGTGDQPQHF
TRBV6-5	TRBJ2-5	TRBD2	NA	TGTGCCAGCAGTAACGGGGGGAGCCAAGAGACCCAGTACTTC	CASSNGGSQETQYF
TRBV3-1/TRBV3-2	TRBJ2-2	TRBD2	NA	TGTGCCAGCAGCCAAGAACGATTTGGACTAGCGGGAAATCCCGGGGAGCTGTTTTTT	CASSQERFGLAGNPGELFF
TRBV19	TRBJ1-5	NA	few	TGTGCCAGTAGTATACAGCAGGGTAGCAATCAGCCCCAGCATTTT	CASSIQQGSNQPQHF
TRBV19	TRBJ2-1	TRBD2	NA	TGTGCCAGTAGTATTCGACACGGGACTAGCGGACTCAATGAGCAGTTCTTC	CASSIRHGTSGLNEQFF
TRBV4-2	TRBJ2-7	TRBD1	NA	TGTGCCAGCAGCCCCGGGACAGGGGACGAGCAGTACTTC	CASSPGTGDEQYF
TRBV28	TRBJ1-1	NA	NA	TGTGCCAGCAGTCCATCGAACACTGAAGCTTTCTTT	CASSPSNTEAFF
TRBV6-5	TRBJ1-5	NA	NA	TGTGCCAGCAGTATGGGGACGGGAGGCAATCAGCCCCAGCATTTT	CASSMGTGGNQPQHF
TRBV19	TRBJ2-2	TRBD2	NA	TGTGCCAGTGCCGTAGCGGGAGGGGAGCTGTTTTTT	CASAVAGGELFF
TRBV21-1	TRBJ2-3	NA	NA	TGTGCCAGCAGCAAAACGTCGGGGGTCACAGATACGCAGTATTTT	CASSKTSGVTDTQYF
TRBV7-3	TRBJ2-3	TRBD2	once	TGTGCCAGCAGTAAGCGGGAGCTAGATACGCAGTATTTT	CASSKRELDTQYF
TRBV6-5	TRBJ2-3	NA	NA	TGTGCCAGCATGAACAGGGTCGGAAGCGCAGATACGCAGTATTTT	CASMNRVGSADTQYF
TRBV3-1/TRBV3-2	TRBJ2-1	NA	NA	TGTGCCAGCAGCCGGCGGGTGGACCACAATGAGCAGTTCTTC	CASSRRVDHNEQFF
TRBV6-2/TRBV6-3	TRBJ2-1	TRBD2	NA	TGTGCCAGCAGTTTTCCCTCTAATAGCGGGACCTACAATGAGCAGTTCTTC	CASSFPSNSGTYNEQFF
TRBV2	TRBJ1-1	NA	NA	TGTGCCTCAGGGGATTACGATGAAGCTTTCTTT	CASGDYDEAFF
TRBV2	TRBJ1-6	TRBD1	NA	TGTGCCAGCAGTCCGTTCACAGGGGGGAATTCACCCCTCCACTTT	CASSPFTGGNSPLHF
TRBV19	TRBJ2-1	TRBD2	NA	TGTGCCAGTAGGATCTCTAGCGGGAGCGATATTAATGAGCAGTTCTTC	CASRISSGSDINEQFF
TRBV19	TRBJ2-2	TRBD2	NA	TGTGCCAGTAGTATAGCGGGAGGGCCGCTCACCGGGGAGCTGTTTTTT	CASSIAGGPLTGELFF